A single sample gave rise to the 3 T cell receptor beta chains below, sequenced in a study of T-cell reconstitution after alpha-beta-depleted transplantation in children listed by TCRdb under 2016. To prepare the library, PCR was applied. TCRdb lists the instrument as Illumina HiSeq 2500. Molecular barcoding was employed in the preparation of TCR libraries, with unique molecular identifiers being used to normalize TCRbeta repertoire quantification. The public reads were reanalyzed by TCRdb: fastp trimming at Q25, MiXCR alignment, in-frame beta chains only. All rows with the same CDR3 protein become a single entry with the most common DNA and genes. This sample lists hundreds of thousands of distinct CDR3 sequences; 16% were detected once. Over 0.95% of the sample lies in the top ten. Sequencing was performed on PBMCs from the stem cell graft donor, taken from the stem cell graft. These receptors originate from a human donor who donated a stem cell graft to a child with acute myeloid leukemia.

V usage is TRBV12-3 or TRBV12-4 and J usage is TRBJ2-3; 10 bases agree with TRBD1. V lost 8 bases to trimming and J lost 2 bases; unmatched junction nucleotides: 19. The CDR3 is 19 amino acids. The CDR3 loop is CASVPSGTGERWATDTQYF. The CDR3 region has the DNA TGTGCCAGCGTGCCCTCGGGGACAGGGGAGAGGTGGGCCACAGATACGCAGTATTTT.

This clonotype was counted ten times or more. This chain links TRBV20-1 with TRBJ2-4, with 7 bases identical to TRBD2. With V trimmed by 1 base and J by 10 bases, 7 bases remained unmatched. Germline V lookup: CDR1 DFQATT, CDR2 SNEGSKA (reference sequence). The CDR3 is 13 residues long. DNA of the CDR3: TGCAGTGCTAGAGCTTCGGTCGGGGGGATTCAGTACTTC. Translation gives CSARASVGGIQYF.

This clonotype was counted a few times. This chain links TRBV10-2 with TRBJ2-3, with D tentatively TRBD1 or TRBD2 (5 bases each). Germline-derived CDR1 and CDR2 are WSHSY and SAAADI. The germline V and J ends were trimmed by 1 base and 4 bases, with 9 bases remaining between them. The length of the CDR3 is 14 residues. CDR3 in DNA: TGCGCCAGCAGTGAGTTGGGGCGGGCAGATACGCAGTATTTT. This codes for CASSELGRADTQYF.